This T cell receptor beta chain was retrieved from a study of blood T cell repertoires in COVID-19. Germline V gene lookup returns CDR1 MDHEN and CDR2 SYDVKM. The CDR3 is 14 amino acids. V was shortened by 10 bases and J by 3 bases, with 18 bases between the two germline ends. The sample holds one count of this clone. Produced via immunoSEQ multiplex PCR; TCRdb's table is partial and in-frame only. The table records about 190,000 clones, around 73% of them present only once. The source is a woman aged 45-65 years who had recovered from COVID-19. This chain joins TRBV28 and TRBJ1-2; TRBD1 might be the D (6 bases). The sequencing sample was made of PBMCs or T cells enriched from blood (not recorded which). CDR3 bases: TGTGCCATCTTCACCCCAGAGGGGGACTATGGCTACACCTTC. Translating gives CAIFTPEGDYGYTF.